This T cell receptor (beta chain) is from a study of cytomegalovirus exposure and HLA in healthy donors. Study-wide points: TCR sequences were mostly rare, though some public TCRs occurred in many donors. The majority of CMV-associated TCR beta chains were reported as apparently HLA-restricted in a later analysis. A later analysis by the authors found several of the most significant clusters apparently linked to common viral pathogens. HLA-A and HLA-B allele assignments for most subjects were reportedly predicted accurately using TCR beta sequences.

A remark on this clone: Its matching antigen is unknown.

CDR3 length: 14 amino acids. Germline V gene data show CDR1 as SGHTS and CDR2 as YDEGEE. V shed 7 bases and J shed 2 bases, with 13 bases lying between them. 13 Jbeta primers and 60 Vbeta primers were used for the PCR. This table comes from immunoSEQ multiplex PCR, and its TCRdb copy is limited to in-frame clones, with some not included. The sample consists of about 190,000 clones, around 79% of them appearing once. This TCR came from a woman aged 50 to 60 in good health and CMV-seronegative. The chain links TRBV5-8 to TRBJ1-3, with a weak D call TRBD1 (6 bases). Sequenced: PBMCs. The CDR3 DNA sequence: TGTGCCAGCCCCCGAGGGGGAGCTGGAAACACCATATATTTT. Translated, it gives CASPRGGAGNTIYF. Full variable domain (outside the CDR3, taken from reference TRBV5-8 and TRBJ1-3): EAGVTQSPTHLIKTRGQQATLRCSPISGHTSVYWYQQALGLGLQFLLWYDEGEERNRGNFPPRFSGRQFPNYSSELNVNALELEDSALYLCASPRGGAGNTIYFGEGSWLTVV.